This TCR beta chain was sequenced during a study of regulatory T cells in long-lasting Graves disease. Time point meaning: persistent/refractory GD, antithyroid drugs over 5 years with positive TRAb. There was RNA extracted from PBMCs, and the TCR library was made from it. The source of the patients was an endocrinology department in Xi'an, China. Germline CDR1 is MNHGY and CDR2 is SVAAGI. J was trimmed by 0 bases and V by 3 bases; bases with no gene match: 2. The CDR3 consists of 15 residues. Turning to this clonotype: The antigen remains undetermined.

Both iRepertoire HTBI primers and Arm-PCR of CDR3 regions were used to build the TCR beta libraries. TCRdb processed the multiplex PCR reads anew with MiXCR; each CDR3 protein has one entry. The sample lists roughly 450,000 distinct CDR3 sequences, 20% to 30% seen once, with roughly 30% in the top ten. Study conclusions and caveats: Study was limited to peripheral blood, excluding thyroid tissue.

The genes are TRBV6-9 and TRBJ1-3, with TRBD1 matching 7 bases. The source of this sequence is a female donor with Graves disease. Sequencing was performed on peripheral blood mononuclear cells (PBMCs), taken when the disease was refractory, from a patient treated with antithyroid drugs. The CDR3 DNA is TGTGCCAGCAGTTACCGACAGGGCTCTGGAAACACCATATATTTT. This gives the protein CASSYRQGSGNTIYF.